This T cell receptor (beta chain) is drawn from a study of T cells after yellow fever vaccination. A remark on this clonotype: The target antigen is unknown. The junction shows a germline mismatch at one end, possibly a read error.

The CDR3 totals 15 residues. Germline V gives CDR1 SSHAT, CDR2 FNYEAQ (reference sequence). Findings and limits, study-wide: The secondary T-cell response peaked on day 5, not day 15, but was weaker. Re-detected after boosting: most primary clones, 96% of CD4 and under 90% of CD8.

TCRdb passed the 5' RACE reads through MiXCR, listing each CDR3 protein once. The top ten clones hold roughly 17% of a sample with 620,000 or so distinct CDR3 sequences, approximately 16% of them seen once. This TCR derives from a man aged 18 to 30 who received the YFV17D yellow fever vaccine. Sequencing was performed on PBMCs, taken about 5 days after the first yellow fever vaccination. This chain links TRBV7-7 with TRBJ2-2; D is perhaps TRBD2 (5 bases). The CDR3 DNA reads as TGTGCTAGCACCCGGGGAAGCGCGGACACCGGGGAGCTGTTTTTT. Translation: CASTRGSADTGELFF.